Presented here are 11 T cell receptor beta chains from one specimen sequenced in a study of cytomegalovirus exposure and HLA in healthy donors listed by TCRdb under 2017. Library preparation employed the immunoSEQ multiplex PCR assay. The multiplex PCR relied on a mix of 60 forward primers for TCR Vbeta segments and 13 reverse primers for TCR Jbeta segments. TCRdb took this table from immuneACCESS and kept in-frame rearrangements with V and J called. Such tables lack part of the clones; where checked against another copy, unresolved V genes explain under half of the gap, and the rest is unexplained. A total of approximately 170,000 clones appear in this sample, 81% of them only once. The ten most abundant clones make up around 1.3% of the sample. Sequencing was done on a sample of PBMCs. The receptors derive from a man aged 50 to 59 in good health and CMV-seropositive.

The chain uses TRBV6-6 and TRBJ2-5; perhaps TRBD1 as D (5 bases). V gave up 9 bases and J gave up 0 bases, with 14 bases separating them. The CDR3 runs 14 residues. The germline V gene has CDR1 MNHNY and CDR2 SVGAGI (reference sequence). CDR3 DNA: TGTGCCAGTACCCTATCAGGGTACCAAGAGACCCAGTACTTC. Its translation is CASTLSGYQETQYF.

Here the CDR3 reads CASSFGVAADTQYF. The CDR3 DNA is TGTGCCAGCAGCTTTGGAGTAGCGGCAGATACGCAGTATTTT. V and J are TRBV5-4 and TRBJ2-3, with D possibly matching TRBD2 (6 bases). This CDR3 contains 14 residues. The V and J ends lost 2 bases and 4 bases respectively, with 11 bases between them. Germline V gene data show CDR1 as SGHNT and CDR2 as YYREEE (reference sequence).

The chain couples TRBV28 to TRBJ1-2; D may be TRBD1 (6 bases). This CDR3 is 12 amino acids long. V dropped 5 bases and J dropped 8 bases, with 12 bases sitting between them. Germline loops: CDR1 MDHEN, CDR2 SYDVKM. This CDR3 reads CASSHRDTGYTF. CDR3 nucleotide sequence: TGTGCCAGCAGTCACAGGGATACAGGCTACACCTTC.

J is TRBJ2-5 and V is TRBV6-6; 11 positions match TRBD2. The germline V gene encodes CDR1 MNHNY and CDR2 SVGAGI (reference sequence). V lost 4 bases and J lost 5; bases outside the gene matches: 9. The CDR3 is made up of 16 amino acids. This CDR3 is CASSSSGGTTGETQYF. The CDR3 DNA is TGTGCCAGCAGTTCTAGCGGGGGGACCACAGGGGAGACCCAGTACTTC.

This clone was recorded only once. The chain employs TRBV9 and TRBJ2-3; no clear D. V lost 4 bases and J 3 bases, leaving 3 bases between the germline ends. Germline CDR1 is SGDLS and CDR2 is YYNGEE. The CDR3 is 11 residues long. CDR3 loop: CASSQTDTQYF. DNA for the CDR3: TGTGCCAGCAGCCAGACAGATACGCAGTATTTT.

The chain recombines TRBV30 with TRBJ1-2; D not certain. The CDR3 length is 12 residues. V shed 3 bases and J shed 2 bases, with 7 bases lying between them. CDR1 and CDR2 (germline): GTSNPN, SVGIG (reference sequence). The CDR3 here is CAWSGRNYGYTF. The CDR3 bases are TGTGCCTGGAGCGGGAGGAACTATGGCTACACCTTC. Together with reference TRBV30 and TRBJ1-2, the CDR3 gives the full variable domain: SQTIHQWPATLVQPVGSPLSLECTVEGTSNPNLYWYRQAAGRGLQLLFYSVGIGQISSEVPQNLSASRPQDRQFILSSKKLLLSDSGFYLCAWSGRNYGYTFGSGTRLTVV.

This CDR3 is CASSMGQGAITGELFF. The CDR3 DNA is TGTGCCAGCAGCATGGGACAGGGGGCAATCACCGGGGAGCTGTTTTTT. The V and J genes are TRBV7-6 and TRBJ2-2; TRBD1 matches 12 bases. Per the germline V gene, CDR1 is SGHVS and CDR2 is FNYEAQ. With 5 bases clipped from V and 4 bases from J, the junction kept 5 bases outside the gene matches. This CDR3 has 16 amino acids.

The chain combines TRBV4-2 with TRBJ1-4, with D unresolved. CDR1 and CDR2 (germline): LGHNA, YNFKEQ. CDR3 size: 13 residues. V dropped 4 bases and J dropped 4 bases, with 7 bases sitting between them. The chain's CDR3 is CASSRARNEKLFF. In nucleotides, the CDR3 is TGTGCCAGCAGCCGGGCACGTAATGAAAAACTGTTTTTT.

The chain couples TRBV4-3 to TRBJ2-3; TRBD1 matches 9 bases. Germline CDR1 reads LGHNA; CDR2 reads YSLEER. V lost 0 bases to trimming and J lost 7 bases; unmatched junction nucleotides: 14. The CDR3 consists of 18 residues. CDR3 sequence (DNA): TGCGCCAGCAGCCAAGATTGGGGTAGGGACAGGGTGAGAAATACGCAGTATTTT. Its translation: CASSQDWGRDRVRNTQYF.

The count of this clone is one. Different DNA sequences within this sample yield the same CDR3. The rearrangement links TRBV6-5 to TRBJ2-2; 7 nucleotides match TRBD1. CDR1 and CDR2 (germline): MNHEY, SVGAGI. The CDR3 is 15 residues long. V was clipped by 2 bases and J by 3 bases; unmatched bases: 3. The CDR3, as DNA: TGTGCCAGCAGTTACAGGGGGCGGGACACCGGGGAGCTGTTTTTT. Encoded protein: CASSYRGRDTGELFF.

A few counts support this clone. Sequence at one end of the junction differs from germline and may be a read error. The V and J genes are TRBV7-7 and TRBJ2-7, with TRBD1 identical over 7 bases. There are 13 residues in the CDR3. Per germline, CDR1 SSHAT and CDR2 FNYEAQ (reference sequence). The CDR3 is CASSLGQDYEQYF. DNA for the CDR3: TGTGCTAGCAGCTTAGGACAGGACTACGAGCAGTACTTC.